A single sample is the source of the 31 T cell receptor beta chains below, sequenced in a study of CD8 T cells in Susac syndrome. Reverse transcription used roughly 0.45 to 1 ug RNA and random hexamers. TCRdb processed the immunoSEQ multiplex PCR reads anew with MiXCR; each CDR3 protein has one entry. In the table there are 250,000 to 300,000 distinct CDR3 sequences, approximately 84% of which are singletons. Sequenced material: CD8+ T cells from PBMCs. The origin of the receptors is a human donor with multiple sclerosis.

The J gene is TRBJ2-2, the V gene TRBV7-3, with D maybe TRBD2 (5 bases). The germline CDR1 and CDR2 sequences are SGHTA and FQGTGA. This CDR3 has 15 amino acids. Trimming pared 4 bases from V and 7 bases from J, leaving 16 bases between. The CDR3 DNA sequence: TGTGCCAGCAGCTCCCGAGGGCGACTTGGCGGGGAGCTGTTTTTT. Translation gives CASSSRGRLGGELFF.

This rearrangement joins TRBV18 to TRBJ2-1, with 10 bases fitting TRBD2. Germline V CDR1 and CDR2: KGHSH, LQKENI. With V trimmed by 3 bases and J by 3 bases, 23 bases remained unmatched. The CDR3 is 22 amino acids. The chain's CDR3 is CASSPDLASLAGAISNYNEQFF. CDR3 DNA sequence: TGTGCCAGCTCACCCGACCTAGCATCCCTAGCGGGAGCCATTTCAAACTACAATGAGCAGTTCTTC.

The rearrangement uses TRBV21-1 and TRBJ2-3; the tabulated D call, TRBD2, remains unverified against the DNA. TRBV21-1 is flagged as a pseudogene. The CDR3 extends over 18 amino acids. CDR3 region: CASSKRLPSGRGTHTQYF. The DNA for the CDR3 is TGTGCCAGCAGCAAAAGGCTCCCTAGCGGGAGGGGTACTCATACGCAGTATTTT.

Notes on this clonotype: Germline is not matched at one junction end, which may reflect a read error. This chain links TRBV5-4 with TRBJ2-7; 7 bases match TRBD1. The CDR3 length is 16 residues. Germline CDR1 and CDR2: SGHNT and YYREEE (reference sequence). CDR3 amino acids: CASSLVPDRPSYEHYF. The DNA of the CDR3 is TGTGCCAGCAGCTTGGTCCCGGACAGGCCGTCCTACGAGCATTACTTC.

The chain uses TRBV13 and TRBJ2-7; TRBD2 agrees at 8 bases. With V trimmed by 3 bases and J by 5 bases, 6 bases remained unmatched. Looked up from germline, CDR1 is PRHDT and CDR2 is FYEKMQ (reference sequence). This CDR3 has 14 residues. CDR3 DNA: TGTGCCAGCAGCTTGGGACTAGTTGGAAACGAGCAGTACTTC. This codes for CASSLGLVGNEQYF.

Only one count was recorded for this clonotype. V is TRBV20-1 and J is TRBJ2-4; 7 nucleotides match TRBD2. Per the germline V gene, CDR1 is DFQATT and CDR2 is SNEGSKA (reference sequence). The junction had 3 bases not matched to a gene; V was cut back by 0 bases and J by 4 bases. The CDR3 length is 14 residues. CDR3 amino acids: CSARDGGSKNIQYF. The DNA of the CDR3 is TGCAGTGCTAGAGATGGCGGGAGTAAAAACATTCAGTACTTC.

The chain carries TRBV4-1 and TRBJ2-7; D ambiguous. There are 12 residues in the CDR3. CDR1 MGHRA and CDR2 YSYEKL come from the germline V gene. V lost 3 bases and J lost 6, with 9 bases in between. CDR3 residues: CASSQDASEQYF. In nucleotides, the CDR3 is TGCGCCAGCAGCCAGGACGCTAGCGAGCAGTACTTC.

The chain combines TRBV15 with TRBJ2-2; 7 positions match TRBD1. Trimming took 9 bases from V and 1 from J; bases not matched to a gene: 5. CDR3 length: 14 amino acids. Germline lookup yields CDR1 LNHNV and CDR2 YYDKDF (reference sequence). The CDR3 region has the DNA TGTGCCACTGCCGGGACAGAGAACACCGGGGAGCTGTTTTTT. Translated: CATAGTENTGELFF.

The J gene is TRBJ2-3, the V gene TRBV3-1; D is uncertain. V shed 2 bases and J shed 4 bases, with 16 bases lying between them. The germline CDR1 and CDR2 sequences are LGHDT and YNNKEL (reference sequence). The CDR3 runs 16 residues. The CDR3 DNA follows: TGTGCCAGCAGCCAATTCCCGAGCGCGCCCGCAGATACGCAGTATTTT. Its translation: CASSQFPSAPADTQYF.

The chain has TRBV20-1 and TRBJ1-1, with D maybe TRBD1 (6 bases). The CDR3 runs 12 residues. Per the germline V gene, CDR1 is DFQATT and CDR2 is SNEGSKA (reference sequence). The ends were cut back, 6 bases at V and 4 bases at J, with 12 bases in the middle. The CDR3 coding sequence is TGCAGTGCCCCAGGGGCTGGCACTGAAGCTTTCTTT. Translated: CSAPGAGTEAFF.

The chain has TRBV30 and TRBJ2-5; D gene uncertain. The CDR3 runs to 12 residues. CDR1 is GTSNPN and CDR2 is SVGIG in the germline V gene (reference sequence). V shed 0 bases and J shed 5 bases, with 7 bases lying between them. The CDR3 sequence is CAWSVGTETQYF. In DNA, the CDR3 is TGTGCCTGGAGTGTAGGTACGGAGACCCAGTACTTC.

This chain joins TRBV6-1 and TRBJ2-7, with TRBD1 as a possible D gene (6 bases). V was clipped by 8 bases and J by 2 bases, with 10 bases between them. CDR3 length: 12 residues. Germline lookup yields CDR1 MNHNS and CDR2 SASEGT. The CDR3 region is CASLDRAYEQYF. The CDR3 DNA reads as TGTGCCAGCTTGGACAGAGCCTACGAGCAGTACTTC.

Here the CDR3 reads CASSPFEGAGYNEQFF. The CDR3 bases are TGTGCCAGCAGCCCGTTCGAGGGAGCAGGATACAATGAGCAGTTCTTC. V gene TRBV7-9 combines with J gene TRBJ2-1; D may be TRBD2 (5 bases). V gave up 5 bases and J gave up 4 bases, with 18 bases separating them. Germline V lookup: CDR1 SEHNR, CDR2 FQNEAQ (reference sequence). The CDR3 totals 16 residues.

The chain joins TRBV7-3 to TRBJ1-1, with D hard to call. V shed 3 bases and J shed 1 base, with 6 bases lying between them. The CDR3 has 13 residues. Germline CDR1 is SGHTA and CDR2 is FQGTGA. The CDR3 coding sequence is TGTGCCAGCAGCTTCGGGAAGAACACTGAAGCTTTCTTT. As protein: CASSFGKNTEAFF.

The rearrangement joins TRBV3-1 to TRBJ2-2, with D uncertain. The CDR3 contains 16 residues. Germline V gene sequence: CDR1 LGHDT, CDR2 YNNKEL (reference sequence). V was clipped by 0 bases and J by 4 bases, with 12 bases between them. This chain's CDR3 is CASSQDLAIRTGELFF. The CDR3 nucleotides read TGTGCCAGCAGCCAAGATCTTGCGATCCGCACCGGGGAGCTGTTTTTT.

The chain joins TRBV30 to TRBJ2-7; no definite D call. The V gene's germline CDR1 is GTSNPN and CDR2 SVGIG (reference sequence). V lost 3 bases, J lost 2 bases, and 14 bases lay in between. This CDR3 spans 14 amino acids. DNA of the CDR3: TGTGCCTGGAGGGAGCCAACTGAAACCTACGAGCAGTACTTC. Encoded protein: CAWREPTETYEQYF.

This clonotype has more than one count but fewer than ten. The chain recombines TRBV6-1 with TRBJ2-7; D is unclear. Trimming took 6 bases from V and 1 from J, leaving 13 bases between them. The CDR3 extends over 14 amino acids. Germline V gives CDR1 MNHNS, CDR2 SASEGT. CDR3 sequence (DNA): TGTGCCAGCAGCTTTGTAGAAGGGTCCTACGAGCAGTACTTC. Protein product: CASSFVEGSYEQYF.

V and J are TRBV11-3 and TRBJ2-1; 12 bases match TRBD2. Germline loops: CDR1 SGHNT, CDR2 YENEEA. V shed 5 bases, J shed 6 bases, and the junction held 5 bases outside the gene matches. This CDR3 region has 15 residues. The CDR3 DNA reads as TGTGCCAGCAGCCTAGCGGGAGGGCCGTTCAATGAGCAGTTCTTC. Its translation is CASSLAGGPFNEQFF.

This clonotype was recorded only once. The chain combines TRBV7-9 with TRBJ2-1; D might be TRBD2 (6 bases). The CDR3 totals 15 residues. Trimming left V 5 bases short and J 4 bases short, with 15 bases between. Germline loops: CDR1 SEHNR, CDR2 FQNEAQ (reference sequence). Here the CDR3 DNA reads TGTGCCAGCAGCCATACCGGGACTCTATACAATGAGCAGTTCTTC. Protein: CASSHTGTLYNEQFF. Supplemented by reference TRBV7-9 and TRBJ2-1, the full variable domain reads DTGVSQNPRHKITKRGQNVTFRCDPISEHNRLYWYRQTLGQGPEFLTYFQNEAQLEKSRLLSDRFSAERPKGSFSTLEIQRTEQGDSAMYLCASSHTGTLYNEQFFGPGTRLTVL.

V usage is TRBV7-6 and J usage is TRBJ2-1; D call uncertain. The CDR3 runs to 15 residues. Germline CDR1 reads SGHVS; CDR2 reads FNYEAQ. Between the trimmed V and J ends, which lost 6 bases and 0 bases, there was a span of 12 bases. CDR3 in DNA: TGTGCCAGCAGTCCCAGCTCTGGCTCCTACAATGAGCAGTTCTTC. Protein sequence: CASSPSSGSYNEQFF.

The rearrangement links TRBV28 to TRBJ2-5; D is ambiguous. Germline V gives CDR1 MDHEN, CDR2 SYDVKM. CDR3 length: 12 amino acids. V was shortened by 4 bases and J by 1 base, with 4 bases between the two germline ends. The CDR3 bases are TGTGCCAGCAGTTCGGTCCAAGAGACCCAGTACTTC. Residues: CASSSVQETQYF.

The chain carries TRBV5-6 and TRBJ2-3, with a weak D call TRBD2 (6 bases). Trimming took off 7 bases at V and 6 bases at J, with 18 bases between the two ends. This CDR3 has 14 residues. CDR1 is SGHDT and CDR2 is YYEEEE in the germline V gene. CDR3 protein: CASCGQGLRDTQYF. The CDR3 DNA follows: TGTGCCAGCTGCGGCCAGGGACTTCGGGATACGCAGTATTTT. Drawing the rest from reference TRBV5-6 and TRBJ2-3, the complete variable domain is DAGVTQSPTHLIKTRGQQVTLRCSPKSGHDTVSWYQQALGQGPQFIFQYYEEEERQRGNFPDRFSGHQFPNYSSELNVNALLLGDSALYLCASCGQGLRDTQYFGPGTRLTVL.

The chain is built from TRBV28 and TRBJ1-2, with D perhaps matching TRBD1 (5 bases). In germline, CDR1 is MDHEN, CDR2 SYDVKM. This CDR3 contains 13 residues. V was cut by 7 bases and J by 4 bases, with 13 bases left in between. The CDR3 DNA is TGTGCCAGCATCCCTGACAGCCTCTATGGCTACACCTTC. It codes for CASIPDSLYGYTF.

Here the CDR3 reads CASSQWASGWTQHF. In DNA form, the CDR3 reads TGCGCCAGCAGTCAATGGGCCAGTGGTTGGACCCAGCATTTT. The chain uses TRBV23-1 and TRBJ1-5, with unresolved D. TRBV23-1 is labeled an ORF, and its function is uncertain. The CDR3 covers 14 residues. Trimming shortened V by 1 base and J by 11 bases, and 15 bases separated the two germline ends.

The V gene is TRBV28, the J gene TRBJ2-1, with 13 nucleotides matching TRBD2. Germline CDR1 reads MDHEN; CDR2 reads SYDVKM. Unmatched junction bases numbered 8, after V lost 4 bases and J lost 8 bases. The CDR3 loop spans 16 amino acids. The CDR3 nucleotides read TGTGCCAGCAGTTCGCCACTAGCGGGAGGGCCTTATGAGCAGTTCTTC. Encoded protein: CASSSPLAGGPYEQFF. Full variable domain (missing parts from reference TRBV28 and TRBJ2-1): DVKVTQSSRYLVKRTGEKVFLECVQDMDHENMFWYRQDPGLGLRLIYFSYDVKMKEKGDIPEGYSVSREKKERFSLILESASTNQTSMYLCASSSPLAGGPYEQFFGPGTRLTVL.

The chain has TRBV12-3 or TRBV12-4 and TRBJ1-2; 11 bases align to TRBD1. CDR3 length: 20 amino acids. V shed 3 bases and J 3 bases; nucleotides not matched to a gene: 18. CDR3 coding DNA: TGTGCCAGCAGTTTTAGTGTTTGGACAGGGGGCGAAGTTTCTCACTATGGCTACACCTTC. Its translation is CASSFSVWTGGEVSHYGYTF.

CDR3: CASSLVGTGKAEAFF. The CDR3 DNA is TGTGCCAGCAGCTTAGTTGGGACAGGGAAAGCTGAAGCTTTCTTT. J is TRBJ1-1 and V is TRBV11-2; 9 nucleotides agree with TRBD1. V shed 1 base, J shed 6 bases, and the junction held 6 bases outside the gene matches. This CDR3 contains 15 residues. CDR1 and CDR2 from the germline V gene are SGHAT and FQNNGV.

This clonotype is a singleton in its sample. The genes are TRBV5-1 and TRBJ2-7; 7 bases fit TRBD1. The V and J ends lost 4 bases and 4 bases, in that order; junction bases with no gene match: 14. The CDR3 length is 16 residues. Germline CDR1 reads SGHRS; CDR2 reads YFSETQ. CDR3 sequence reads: CASSIVTRDSFYEQYF. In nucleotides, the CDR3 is TGCGCCAGCAGCATTGTCACCCGGGACAGTTTTTACGAGCAGTACTTC.

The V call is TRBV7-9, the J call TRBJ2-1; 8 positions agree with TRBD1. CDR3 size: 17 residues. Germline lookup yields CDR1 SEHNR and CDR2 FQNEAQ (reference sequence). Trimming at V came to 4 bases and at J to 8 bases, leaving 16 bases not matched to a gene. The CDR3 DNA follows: TGTGCCAGCAGCTCCCAAAGGACAGGGACGGGTTCGGATGAGCAGTTCTTC. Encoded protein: CASSSQRTGTGSDEQFF. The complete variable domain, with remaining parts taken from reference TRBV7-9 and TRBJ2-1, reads DTGVSQNPRHKITKRGQNVTFRCDPISEHNRLYWYRQTLGQGPEFLTYFQNEAQLEKSRLLSDRFSAERPKGSFSTLEIQRTEQGDSAMYLCASSSQRTGTGSDEQFFGPGTRLTVL.

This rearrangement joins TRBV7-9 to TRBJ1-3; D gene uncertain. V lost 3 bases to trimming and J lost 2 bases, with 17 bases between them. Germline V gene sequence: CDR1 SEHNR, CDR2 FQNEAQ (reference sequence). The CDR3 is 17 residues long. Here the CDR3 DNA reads TGTGCCAGCAGCTTTAGTTTGAGGGTAATAGCTGGAAACACCATATATTTT. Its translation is CASSFSLRVIAGNTIYF.

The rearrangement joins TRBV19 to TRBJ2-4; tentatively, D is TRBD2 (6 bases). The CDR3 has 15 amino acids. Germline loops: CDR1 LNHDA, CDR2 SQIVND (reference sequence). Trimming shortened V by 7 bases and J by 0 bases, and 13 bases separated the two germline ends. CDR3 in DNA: TGTGCCAGTAAGAATAGCGGCCTAGCCAAAAACATTCAGTACTTC. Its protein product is CASKNSGLAKNIQYF.